Listed below are T cell receptor beta chains from one sample, sequenced in a study of blood T cell repertoires in COVID-19. Sequenced by immunoSEQ multiplex PCR; TCRdb stores in-frame clones only, minus some. Altogether some 200,000 clones are present, 75% to 85% being singletons, with the ten largest covering around 8.8%. The sequenced material came from PBMCs or T cells enriched from blood (not recorded which). The origin of the receptors is a man aged 40-55 years who had recovered from COVID-19. CDR3s include the opening cysteine and the closing phenylalanine or tryptophan. A D gene is named only where the DNA matches it firmly. Only some rows state a clone size, as once, few, many or a class for expanded clones.

D: NA
V: TRBV30
size: NA
J: TRBJ1-6
CDR3: CAWSDGRGHSPLHF
DNA: TGTGCCTGGAGTGATGGGCGGGGCCATTCACCCCTCCACTTT

D: NA
V: TRBV7-9
size: few
J: TRBJ2-7
CDR3: CASSLTENEQYF
DNA: TGTGCCAGCAGCTTAACGGAGAACGAGCAGTACTTC

D: NA
V: TRBV6-6
size: NA
J: TRBJ1-2
CDR3: CASSHGGNEDYGYTF
DNA: TGTGCCAGCAGTCACGGGGGGAATGAGGACTATGGCTACACCTTC

D: TRBD1
V: TRBV19
size: NA
J: TRBJ2-3
CDR3: CASSDNRGTTDTQYF
DNA: TGTGCCAGTAGTGACAACAGGGGTACCACAGATACGCAGTATTTT

D: TRBD2
V: TRBV29-1
size: few
J: TRBJ2-5
CDR3: CSGGGSETQYF
DNA: TGCAGCGGCGGGGGGAGCGAGACCCAGTACTTC

D: NA
V: TRBV5-8
size: NA
J: TRBJ1-2
CDR3: CASTVNYGYTF
DNA: TGTGCCAGCACCGTCAACTATGGCTACACCTTC

D: NA
V: TRBV5-4
size: NA
J: TRBJ2-5
CDR3: CASSLTGETQYF
DNA: TGTGCCAGCAGCCTCACGGGGGAGACCCAGTACTTC

D: NA
V: TRBV2
size: NA
J: TRBJ1-2
CDR3: CASTYRVSNSYGYTF
DNA: TGTGCCAGCACGTACAGGGTTTCGAATAGCTATGGCTACACCTTC

D: NA
V: TRBV2
size: few
J: TRBJ1-5
CDR3: CASRGDGSNQPQHF
DNA: TGTGCCAGCAGGGGAGACGGGAGCAATCAGCCCCAGCATTTT

D: NA
V: TRBV15
size: NA
J: TRBJ1-6
CDR3: CATSTQGDSPLHF
DNA: TGTGCCACCAGCACCCAGGGCGACTCACCCCTCCACTTT

D: TRBD2
V: TRBV5-1
size: once
J: TRBJ2-3
CDR3: CASSPRGRASGRGSTDTQYF
DNA: TGCGCCAGCAGCCCCAGAGGTAGGGCTAGCGGGAGGGGGAGCACAGATACGCAGTATTTT

D: NA
V: TRBV7-9
size: NA
J: TRBJ1-4
CDR3: CASSSKLQGGGEKLFF
DNA: TGTGCCAGCAGCTCCAAATTACAGGGTGGTGGCGAAAAACTGTTTTTT

D: NA
V: TRBV12-3/TRBV12-4
size: NA
J: TRBJ2-2
CDR3: CASSSSTGELFF
DNA: NA

D: TRBD1
V: TRBV28
size: few
J: TRBJ1-2
CDR3: CASTRWDRGETGYTF
DNA: TGTGCCAGCACTCGATGGGACAGGGGTGAGACTGGCTACACCTTC

D: NA
V: TRBV6-7
size: NA
J: TRBJ1-5
CDR3: CASSYSIPTLYQPQHF
DNA: TGTGCCAGCAGTTACTCGATACCTACGTTGTATCAGCCCCAGCATTTT

D: NA
V: TRBV28
size: NA
J: TRBJ2-5
CDR3: CASSPIGVLETQYF
DNA: TGTGCCAGCAGTCCCATAGGGGTTCTTGAGACCCAGTACTTC

D: NA
V: TRBV5-1
size: NA
J: TRBJ1-1
CDR3: CASSLWAGNTEAFF
DNA: TGCGCCAGCAGCTTGTGGGCGGGGAACACTGAAGCTTTCTTT

D: NA
V: TRBV19
size: once
J: TRBJ1-1
CDR3: CASSTPTDRPENTEAFF
DNA: TGTGCCAGTAGTACCCCGACAGACCGCCCGGAGAACACTGAAGCTTTCTTT

D: NA
V: TRBV9
size: NA
J: TRBJ2-7
CDR3: CASSSSGGSSYEQYF
DNA: TGTGCCAGCAGCTCCAGTGGGGGGTCGTCCTACGAGCAGTACTTC

D: NA
V: TRBV11-3
size: NA
J: TRBJ2-3
CDR3: CASSRSGSTDTQYF
DNA: TGTGCCAGCAGCCGTAGCGGTAGCACAGATACGCAGTATTTT

D: NA
V: TRBV10-2
size: NA
J: TRBJ1-2
CDR3: CASSESEGAGSAAYGYTF
DNA: TGCGCCAGCAGTGAGTCTGAAGGTGCGGGCAGTGCTGCCTATGGCTACACCTTC

D: NA
V: TRBV14
size: NA
J: TRBJ1-2
CDR3: CASSRGEYGYTF
DNA: TGTGCCAGCAGCCGCGGGGAATATGGCTACACCTTC

D: NA
V: TRBV9
size: NA
J: TRBJ1-4
CDR3: CASSPPTDYEKLFF
DNA: TGTGCCAGCAGCCCACCGACCGACTATGAAAAACTGTTTTTT

D: NA
V: TRBV2
size: NA
J: TRBJ2-1
CDR3: CASTTSYNEQFF
DNA: TGTGCCAGCACCACTAGCTACAATGAGCAGTTCTTC

D: TRBD1
V: TRBV5-1
size: NA
J: TRBJ2-1
CDR3: CASRMGQGANNEQFF
DNA: TGCGCCAGCAGGATGGGACAGGGGGCAAATAATGAGCAGTTCTTC

D: TRBD1
V: TRBV27
size: NA
J: TRBJ1-1
CDR3: CASSFSNHRGRNTEAFF
DNA: TGTGCCAGCAGTTTTTCCAATCACAGGGGGCGGAACACTGAAGCTTTCTTT

D: NA
V: TRBV19
size: NA
J: TRBJ1-2
CDR3: CASSLRAIYGYTF
DNA: TGTGCCAGTAGTCTCAGGGCTATCTATGGCTACACCTTC

D: NA
V: TRBV2
size: NA
J: TRBJ1-5
CDR3: CASSEGTRSNQPQHF
DNA: TGTGCCAGCAGTGAAGGGACAAGGTCGAATCAGCCCCAGCATTTT

D: NA
V: TRBV3-1/TRBV3-2
size: NA
J: TRBJ2-5
CDR3: CASSPIRNREETQYF
DNA: TGTGCCAGCAGCCCCATAAGGAATCGGGAAGAGACCCAGTACTTC

D: TRBD1
V: TRBV5-4
size: NA
J: TRBJ1-6
CDR3: CASSLRTGGYNSPLHF
DNA: TGTGCCAGCAGCCTGAGGACAGGGGGGTATAATTCACCCCTCCACTTT

D: TRBD1
V: TRBV2
size: NA
J: TRBJ1-6
CDR3: CASTGSGTGGSPLHF
DNA: TGTGCCAGCACCGGATCCGGGACAGGGGGATCACCCCTCCACTTT

D: NA
V: TRBV29-1
size: NA
J: TRBJ1-2
CDR3: CSVGGASSGDGGYTF
DNA: TGCAGCGTTGGAGGCGCCTCCTCAGGGGATGGTGGCTACACCTTC

D: NA
V: TRBV27
size: once
J: TRBJ1-2
CDR3: CASSRQYKNYGYTF
DNA: TGTGCCAGCAGTCGACAGTACAAGAACTATGGCTACACCTTC

D: TRBD1
V: TRBV19
size: NA
J: TRBJ1-1
CDR3: CASNPGTGPLNTEAFF
DNA: TGTGCCAGTAATCCGGGGACAGGGCCTTTGAACACTGAAGCTTTCTTT

D: NA
V: TRBV5-1
size: NA
J: TRBJ1-4
CDR3: CASSVQGSDEKLFF
DNA: TGCGCCAGCAGCGTCCAGGGGAGCGATGAAAAACTGTTTTTT

D: TRBD1
V: TRBV27
size: NA
J: TRBJ1-5
CDR3: CASSRMTGAINQPQHF
DNA: TGTGCCAGCAGTCGAATGACAGGGGCCATCAATCAGCCCCAGCATTTT

D: NA
V: TRBV10-1
size: NA
J: TRBJ1-2
CDR3: CASTSGAGVRF
DNA: TGCGCCAGCACAAGCGGGGCAGGGGTTCGTTTC

D: NA
V: TRBV5-4
size: NA
J: TRBJ2-5
CDR3: CASSGGLAQETQYF
DNA: TGTGCCAGCAGCGGGGGACTGGCTCAAGAGACCCAGTACTTC

D: NA
V: TRBV29-1
size: NA
J: TRBJ2-3
CDR3: CSVDDTGLTQYF
DNA: TGCAGCGTTGACGACACCGGACTTACGCAGTATTTT

D: TRBD1
V: TRBV10-3
size: NA
J: TRBJ1-4
CDR3: CAISDEGTGGEKLFF
DNA: TGTGCCATCAGTGATGAGGGGACAGGTGGAGAAAAACTGTTTTTT

D: NA
V: TRBV3-1/TRBV3-2
size: NA
J: TRBJ1-6
CDR3: CASSPIPGSYNSPLHF
DNA: TGTGCCAGCAGCCCGATCCCGGGTTCCTATAATTCACCCCTCCACTTT

D: TRBD1
V: TRBV3-1/TRBV3-2
size: NA
J: TRBJ1-2
CDR3: CASSSGQSYGYTF
DNA: TGTGCCAGCAGCTCGGGACAGAGCTATGGCTACACCTTC

D: TRBD2
V: TRBV5-5
size: NA
J: TRBJ2-5
CDR3: CASSLVVAGGQETQYF
DNA: TGTGCCAGCAGCTTGGTTGTAGCGGGAGGTCAAGAGACCCAGTACTTC

D: NA
V: TRBV18
size: NA
J: TRBJ2-7
CDR3: CASSHLDSPSYEQYF
DNA: TGTGCCAGCTCACACTTAGACAGCCCCTCCTACGAGCAGTACTTC

D: NA
V: TRBV9
size: NA
J: TRBJ1-6
CDR3: CASSPGERPLHF
DNA: TGTGCCAGCAGCCCAGGGGAGAGGCCCCTCCACTTT